The TCR beta chain described here comes from a study of T cell changes during pregnancy in multiple sclerosis. Assay used: immunoSEQ multiplex PCR; TCRdb lists only in-frame clones, some missing. The table has fewer than 25,000 clones, approximately 90% seen once. The sequence was collected from a female donor with multiple sclerosis, enrolled in a pregnancy study. The source was CD8+ T cells from peripheral blood mononuclear cells, collected in the first trimester of pregnancy.

CDR3 region: CASSGEVEGLAGSPDTQYF. CDR3 nucleotide sequence: TGCGCCAGCAGCGGGGAGGTCGAGGGACTTGCCGGCTCGCCAGATACGCAGTATTTT. This chain uses TRBV5-1 with TRBJ2-3; perhaps TRBD2 as D (6 bases). V was trimmed by 4 bases and J by 4 bases, leaving 28 bases between them. This CDR3 spans 19 amino acids. Germline lookup yields CDR1 SGHRS and CDR2 YFSETQ.